The 24 T cell receptor beta chains in this list originate from one sample, sequenced in a study of graft-versus-host responses after intestinal transplantation. This table comes from immunoSEQ multiplex PCR, and its TCRdb copy is limited to in-frame clones, with some not included. The sample contains 80,000 to 95,000 clones, 75% to 95% of which appear only once. The antigens these receptors bind are not known. This specimen was unstimulated CD8+ T cells sorted from spleen or lymph node cells, taken before intestinal transplant. These receptors all come from a human donor who received an intestinal transplant.

V is TRBV9 and J is TRBJ1-3; 7 nucleotides align to TRBD1. V lost 2 bases and J lost 2; bases outside the gene matches: 4. Germline V gives CDR1 SGDLS, CDR2 YYNGEE. The CDR3 extends over 15 amino acids. In DNA, the CDR3 is TGTGCCAGCAGCGTGGAAGGGGGCGCTGGAAACACCATATATTTT. Protein product: CASSVEGGAGNTIYF.

V is TRBV28 and J is TRBJ2-7; TRBD2 agrees at 11 bases. CDR3 length: 15 amino acids. V trimming: 4 bases; J trimming: 2 bases; junction bases outside the gene matches: 4. Germline lookup yields CDR1 MDHEN and CDR2 SYDVKM. The CDR3 sequence: CASSSPGLAAYEQYF. The CDR3 DNA reads as TGTGCCAGCAGTTCACCGGGACTAGCGGCCTACGAGCAGTACTTC.

V usage is TRBV6-5 and J usage is TRBJ1-2; no definite D call. This CDR3 contains 14 residues. Germline V lookup: CDR1 MNHEY, CDR2 SVGAGI. V was cut by 0 bases and J by 5 bases, with 10 bases left in between. CDR3 DNA sequence: TGTGCCAGCAGTTACTCGAGCGGTGTTTATGGCTACACCTTC. Protein product: CASSYSSGVYGYTF.

V usage is TRBV9 and J usage is TRBJ1-4; D gene unclear. The germline V gene has CDR1 SGDLS and CDR2 YYNGEE. Deletions cut 0 bases from V and 0 bases from J, with 6 bases between. CDR3 size: 15 residues. The CDR3 DNA sequence: TGTGCCAGCAGCGTAGAGGGTGCAACTAATGAAAAACTGTTTTTT. As protein: CASSVEGATNEKLFF.

This chain uses TRBV27 with TRBJ2-7; possible D gene TRBD1, 5 bases. The CDR3 runs to 14 residues. Germline CDR1 reads MNHEY; CDR2 reads SMNVEV (reference sequence). Trimming stripped 3 bases from V and 2 bases from J, with 11 bases between. Here the CDR3 reads CASSFAGLAYEQYF. As DNA, the CDR3 is TGTGCCAGCAGTTTTGCAGGGTTAGCCTACGAGCAGTACTTC.

The chain links TRBV6-1 to TRBJ2-1; TRBD2 matches at 10 bases. The CDR3 consists of 15 residues. Germline V gene sequence: CDR1 MNHNS, CDR2 SASEGT. V trimming: 4 bases; J trimming: 7 bases; junction bases outside the gene matches: 7. The CDR3 loop reads CASSVGAGGRNEQFF. The CDR3 DNA sequence: TGTGCCAGCAGTGTCGGAGCGGGAGGGAGGAATGAGCAGTTCTTC.

In DNA form, the CDR3 reads TGTGCCAGCAGCTTAGAGGTACTAGCGGGAAGCGAGCAGTACTTC. As protein: CASSLEVLAGSEQYF. This rearrangement joins TRBV7-9 to TRBJ2-7; 10 bases agree with TRBD2. Germline values: CDR1 SEHNR, CDR2 FQNEAQ (reference sequence). CDR3 length: 15 amino acids. Trimming removed 1 base from V and 6 bases from J; junction bases left unmatched: 6.

This sequence joins TRBV5-1 and TRBJ1-4, with D maybe TRBD1 (5 bases). The V gene lost 3 bases and the J gene lost 8 bases, with 20 bases spanning the gap. The CDR3 is 16 residues long. CDR1 is SGHRS, CDR2 YFSETQ, per germline. CDR3 in DNA: TGCGCCAGCAGCTCCTCCGGGGGTCCCACATGGGAAAAACTGTTTTTT. Translation: CASSSSGGPTWEKLFF.

This chain uses TRBV9 with TRBJ2-7; 7 bases line up with TRBD2. J was trimmed by 2 bases and V by 0 bases; bases with no gene match: 20. The CDR3 is made up of 20 amino acids. CDR1 and CDR2 from the germline V gene are SGDLS and YYNGEE. In DNA, the CDR3 is TGTGCCAGCAGCGTAGATATCATTGGGGGTTCCAGCGGGGCGACCTACGAGCAGTACTTC. Translation: CASSVDIIGGSSGATYEQYF.

V gene TRBV29-1 combines with J gene TRBJ2-1; TRBD2 agrees at 9 bases. Per the germline V gene, CDR1 is SQVTM and CDR2 is ANQGSEA. The CDR3 consists of 16 residues. Germline trimming cut 7 bases from V and 1 base from J; bases unmatched to any gene: 11. DNA of the CDR3: TGCAGCGGGCGGACTAGCGATTTCTTTTCCTACAATGAGCAGTTCTTC. This translates into CSGRTSDFFSYNEQFF.

The genes are TRBV7-9 and TRBJ1-2; the D gene is possibly TRBD1 (6 bases). Trimming stripped 4 bases from V and 5 bases from J, with 17 bases between. The germline CDR1 and CDR2 sequences are SEHNR and FQNEAQ (reference sequence). CDR3 length: 15 residues. The DNA for the CDR3 is TGTGCCAGCAGCTCCTACATGAGCAGGGGATATGGCTACACCTTC. Its protein product is CASSSYMSRGYGYTF. Looking up the rest from reference TRBV7-9 and TRBJ1-2 gives the full variable domain: DTGVSQNPRHKITKRGQNVTFRCDPISEHNRLYWYRQTLGQGPEFLTYFQNEAQLEKSRLLSDRFSAERPKGSFSTLEIQRTEQGDSAMYLCASSSYMSRGYGYTFGSGTRLTVV.

J is TRBJ2-2 and V is TRBV7-9, with 7 bases identical to TRBD1. The V gene end was trimmed by 5 bases and the J gene end by 1 base; junction bases not matched to a gene: 4. Per the germline V gene, CDR1 is SEHNR and CDR2 is FQNEAQ (reference sequence). The CDR3 is 15 residues long. The DNA for the CDR3 is TGTGCCAGCAGCGTAAGACAGGGGAACACCGGGGAGCTGTTTTTT. Translation: CASSVRQGNTGELFF.

V gene TRBV25-1 combines with J gene TRBJ2-7; 8 bases fit TRBD1. Germline CDR1 and CDR2: MGHDK and SYGVNS. Unmatched junction bases numbered 10, after V lost 2 bases and J lost 7 bases. The CDR3 has 15 amino acids. DNA of the CDR3: TGTGCCAGCAGTGAACAAGGACAGGGTGGGGCAGAGCAGTACTTC. It translates to CASSEQGQGGAEQYF.

The V call is TRBV5-1, the J call TRBJ1-5; TRBD1 matches 9 bases. Trimming at V came to 3 bases and at J to 7 bases, leaving 2 bases not matched to a gene. Germline CDR1 SGHRS, CDR2 YFSETQ. This CDR3 contains 13 residues. For the CDR3, the DNA is TGCGCCAGCAGCTCAGGACAGGGGCAGCCCCAGCATTTT. It encodes CASSSGQGQPQHF.

The rearrangement uses TRBV6-5 and TRBJ1-2; D is unresolved. Germline CDR1 and CDR2: MNHEY and SVGAGI. The CDR3 has 13 amino acids. V lost 6 bases to trimming and J lost 4 bases, with 12 bases between them. CDR3 loop: CASSVGTAYGYTF. The DNA of the CDR3 is TGTGCCAGCAGCGTGGGAACAGCCTATGGCTACACCTTC.

V and J are TRBV18 and TRBJ2-7; D not resolved. Trimming took off 2 bases at V and 1 base at J, with 6 bases between the two ends. This CDR3 contains 13 residues. Germline CDR1 reads KGHSH; CDR2 reads LQKENI. The CDR3 coding sequence is TGTGCCAGCTCACCAGCAGAGTCCTACGAGCAGTACTTC. Amino acids: CASSPAESYEQYF.

DNA for the CDR3: TGTGCCAGCAGGGCCGGGACAGGGGACAATGAGCAGTTCTTC. This translates into CASRAGTGDNEQFF. The chain carries TRBV27 and TRBJ2-1, with 10 bases that match TRBD1. This CDR3 contains 14 residues. The V gene's germline CDR1 is MNHEY and CDR2 SMNVEV (reference sequence). Trimming removed 6 bases from V and 5 bases from J; junction bases left unmatched: 4.

The rearrangement joins TRBV19 to TRBJ2-7, with 12 bases fitting TRBD2. The CDR3 is 16 residues long. V shed 0 bases, J shed 5 bases, and the junction held 5 bases outside the gene matches. Per germline, CDR1 LNHDA and CDR2 SQIVND (reference sequence). The CDR3 DNA reads TGTGCCAGTAGTATAGAAACTAGCGGGAGGTCCCACGAGCAGTACTTC. Translated: CASSIETSGRSHEQYF.

The rearrangement uses TRBV13 and TRBJ2-5; D is ambiguous. The V end was cut by 1 base, the J end by 2 bases, with 11 bases between. The germline V gene encodes CDR1 PRHDT and CDR2 FYEKMQ (reference sequence). The CDR3 is 15 residues long. The CDR3 DNA follows: TGTGCCAGCAGCTTAGTATCCCCCCGACAAGAGACCCAGTACTTC. This translates into CASSLVSPRQETQYF.

This clone was seen only once. The rearrangement joins TRBV5-6 to TRBJ2-7; 8 bases are shared with TRBD1. CDR1 and CDR2 (germline): SGHDT, YYEEEE. The CDR3 has 14 amino acids. Trimming removed 5 bases from V and 2 bases from J; junction bases left unmatched: 6. The CDR3 DNA follows: TGTGCCAGCAGTCGGACAGGGATTCCCTACGAGCAGTACTTC. It encodes CASSRTGIPYEQYF.

V and J are TRBV7-9 and TRBJ1-4; no clear D. Germline CDR1 is SEHNR and CDR2 is FQNEAQ (reference sequence). Trimming removed 3 bases from V and 4 bases from J, with 12 bases in between. The CDR3 spans 15 residues. In nucleotides, the CDR3 is TGTGCCAGCAGCTTCCTCAGTGGCGTTAATGAAAAACTGTTTTTT. As protein: CASSFLSGVNEKLFF.

V is TRBV27 and J is TRBJ2-1, with D tentatively TRBD2 (6 bases). V lost 7 bases to trimming and J lost 5 bases, with 12 bases between them. There are 13 residues in the CDR3. The germline gives CDR1 MNHEY, CDR2 SMNVEV (reference sequence). The CDR3 DNA reads TGTGCCAGCACGCGGGGAAACAACAATGAGCAGTTCTTC. Translating gives CASTRGNNNEQFF.

This chain links TRBV6-5 with TRBJ2-5, with TRBD1 identical over 7 bases. In germline, CDR1 is MNHEY, CDR2 SVGAGI. The CDR3 consists of 15 residues. Trimming cost V 3 bases and J 5 bases; bases outside gene matches: 9. In nucleotides, the CDR3 is TGTGCCAGCAGTTATCCTACAGGGGACGACGAGACCCAGTACTTC. Protein product: CASSYPTGDDETQYF.

The J gene is TRBJ2-1, the V gene TRBV27, with 7 bases matching TRBD2. Germline V gene data show CDR1 as MNHEY and CDR2 as SMNVEV (reference sequence). V was pared by 3 bases and J by 3 bases, with 8 bases of the junction left unmatched. The CDR3 runs to 16 residues. The DNA for the CDR3 is TGTGCCAGCAGTTTGGGAGGGGAAATTTTCTACAATGAGCAGTTCTTC. Translating gives CASSLGGEIFYNEQFF.